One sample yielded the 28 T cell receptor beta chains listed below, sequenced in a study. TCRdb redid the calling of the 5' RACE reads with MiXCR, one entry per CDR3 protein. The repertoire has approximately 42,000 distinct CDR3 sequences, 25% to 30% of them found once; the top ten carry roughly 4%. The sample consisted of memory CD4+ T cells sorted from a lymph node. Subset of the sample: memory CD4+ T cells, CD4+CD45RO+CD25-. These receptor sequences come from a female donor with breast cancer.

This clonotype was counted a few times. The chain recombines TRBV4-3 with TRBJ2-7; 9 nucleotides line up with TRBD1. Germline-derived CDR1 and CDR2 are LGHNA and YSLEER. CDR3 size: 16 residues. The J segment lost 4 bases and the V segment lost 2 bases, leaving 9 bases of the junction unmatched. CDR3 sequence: CASSQRDRVKSYEQYF. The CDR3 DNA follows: TGCGCCAGCAGCCAACGGGACAGGGTGAAGTCGTACGAGCAGTACTTC.

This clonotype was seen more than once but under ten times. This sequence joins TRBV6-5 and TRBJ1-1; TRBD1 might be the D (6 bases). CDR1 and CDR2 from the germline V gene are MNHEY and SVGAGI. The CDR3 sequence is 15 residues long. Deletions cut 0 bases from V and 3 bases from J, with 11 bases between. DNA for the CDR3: TGTGCCAGCAGTTACTCGACAGGAGATTACACTGAAGCTTTCTTT. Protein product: CASSYSTGDYTEAFF.

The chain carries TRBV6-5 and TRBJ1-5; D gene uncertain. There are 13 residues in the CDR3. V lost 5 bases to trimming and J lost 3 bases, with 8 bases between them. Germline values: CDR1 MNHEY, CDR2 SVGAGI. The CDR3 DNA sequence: TGTGCCAGCAGTCAGGTTTACAATCAGCCCCAGCATTTT. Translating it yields CASSQVYNQPQHF.

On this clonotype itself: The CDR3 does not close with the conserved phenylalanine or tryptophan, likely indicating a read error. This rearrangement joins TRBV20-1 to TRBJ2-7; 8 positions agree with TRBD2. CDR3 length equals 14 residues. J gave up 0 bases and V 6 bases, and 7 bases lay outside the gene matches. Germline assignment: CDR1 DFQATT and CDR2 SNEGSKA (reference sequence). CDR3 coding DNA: TGCAGTGCAGTTAACAGCGGGAGCTCCTACGAGCAGTACATC. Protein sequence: CSAVNSGSSYEQYI.

The CDR3 reads CASSPRTLKGEKLFF. The DNA for the CDR3 is TGTGCCAGCAGCCCGCGGACCTTAAAGGGTGAAAAACTGTTTTTT. The V gene is TRBV7-9, the J gene TRBJ1-4; no reliable D call. Germline values: CDR1 SEHNR, CDR2 FQNEAQ (reference sequence). Trimming stripped 5 bases from V and 7 bases from J, with 17 bases between. CDR3 length: 15 amino acids.

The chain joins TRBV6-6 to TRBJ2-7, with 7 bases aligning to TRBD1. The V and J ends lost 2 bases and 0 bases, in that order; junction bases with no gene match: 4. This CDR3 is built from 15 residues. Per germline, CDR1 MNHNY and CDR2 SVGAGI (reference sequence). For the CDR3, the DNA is TGTGCCAGCAGTTACAGGGACAGTAGCTCCTACGAGCAGTACTTC. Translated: CASSYRDSSSYEQYF.

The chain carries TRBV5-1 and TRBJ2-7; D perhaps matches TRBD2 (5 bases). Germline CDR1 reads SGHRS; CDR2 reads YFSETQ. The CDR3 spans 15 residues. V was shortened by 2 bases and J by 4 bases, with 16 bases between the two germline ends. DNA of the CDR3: TGCGCCAGCAGCTTTACGGGATTGAGGAGTTACGAGCAGTACTTC. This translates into CASSFTGLRSYEQYF. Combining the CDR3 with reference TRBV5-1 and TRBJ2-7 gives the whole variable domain KAGVTQTPRYLIKTRGQQVTLSCSPISGHRSVSWYQQTPGQGLQFLFEYFSETQRNKGNFPGRFSGRQFSNSRSEMNVSTLELGDSALYLCASSFTGLRSYEQYFGPGTRLTVT.

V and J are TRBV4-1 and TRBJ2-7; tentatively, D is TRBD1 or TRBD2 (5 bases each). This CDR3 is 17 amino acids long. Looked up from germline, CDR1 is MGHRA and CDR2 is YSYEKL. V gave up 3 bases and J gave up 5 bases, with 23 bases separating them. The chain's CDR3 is CASSQEAQGYPPDEQYF. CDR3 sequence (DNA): TGCGCCAGCAGCCAGGAGGCTCAGGGTTACCCTCCAGACGAGCAGTACTTC.

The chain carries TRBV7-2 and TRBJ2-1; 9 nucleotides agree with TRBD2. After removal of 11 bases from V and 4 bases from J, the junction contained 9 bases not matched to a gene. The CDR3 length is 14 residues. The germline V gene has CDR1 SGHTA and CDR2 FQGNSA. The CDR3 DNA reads TGTGCCTCCCGGGCTAGCGGGGAGTACAATGAGCAGTTCTTC. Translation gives CASRASGEYNEQFF.

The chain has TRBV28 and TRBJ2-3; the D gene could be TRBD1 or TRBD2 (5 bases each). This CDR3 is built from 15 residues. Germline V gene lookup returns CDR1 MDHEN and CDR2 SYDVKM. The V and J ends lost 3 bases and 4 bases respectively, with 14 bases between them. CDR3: CASSFSLGVSDTQYF. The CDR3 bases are TGTGCCAGCAGTTTCTCGTTGGGGGTCTCAGATACGCAGTATTTT.

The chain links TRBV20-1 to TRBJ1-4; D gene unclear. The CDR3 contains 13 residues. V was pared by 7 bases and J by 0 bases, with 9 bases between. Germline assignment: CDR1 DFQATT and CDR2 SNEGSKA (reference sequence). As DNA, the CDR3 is TGCAGTGTCGAGGGCACAACTAATGAAAAACTGTTTTTT. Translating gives CSVEGTTNEKLFF.

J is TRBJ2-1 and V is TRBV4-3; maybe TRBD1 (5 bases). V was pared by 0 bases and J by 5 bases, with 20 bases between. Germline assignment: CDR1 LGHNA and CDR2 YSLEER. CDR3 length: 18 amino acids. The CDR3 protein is CASSQDPFGARSHNEQFF. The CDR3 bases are TGCGCCAGCAGCCAAGATCCCTTTGGGGCACGTTCCCACAATGAGCAGTTCTTC.

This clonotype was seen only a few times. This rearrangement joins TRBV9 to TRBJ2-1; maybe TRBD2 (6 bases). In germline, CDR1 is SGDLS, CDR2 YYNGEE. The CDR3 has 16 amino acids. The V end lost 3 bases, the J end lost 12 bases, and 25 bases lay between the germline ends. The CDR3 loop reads CASSGAYRPGGVGQFF. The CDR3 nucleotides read TGTGCCAGCAGCGGGGCTTATCGACCGGGCGGGGTAGGGCAGTTCTTC.

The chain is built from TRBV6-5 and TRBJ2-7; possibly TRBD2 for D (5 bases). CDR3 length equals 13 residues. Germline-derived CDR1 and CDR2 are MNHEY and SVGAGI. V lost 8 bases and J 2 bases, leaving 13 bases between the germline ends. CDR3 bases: TGTGCCAGCCGTAACGGGATGACCTACGAGCAGTACTTC. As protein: CASRNGMTYEQYF.

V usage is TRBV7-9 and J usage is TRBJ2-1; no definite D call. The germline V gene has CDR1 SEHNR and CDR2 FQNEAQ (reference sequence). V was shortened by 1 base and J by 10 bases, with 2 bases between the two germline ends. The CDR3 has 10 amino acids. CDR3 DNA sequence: TGTGCCAGCAGCTTAGGGGAGCAGTTCTTC. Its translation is CASSLGEQFF. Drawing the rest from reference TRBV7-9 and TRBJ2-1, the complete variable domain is DTGVSQNPRHKITKRGQNVTFRCDPISEHNRLYWYRQTLGQGPEFLTYFQNEAQLEKSRLLSDRFSAERPKGSFSTLEIQRTEQGDSAMYLCASSLGEQFFGPGTRLTVL.

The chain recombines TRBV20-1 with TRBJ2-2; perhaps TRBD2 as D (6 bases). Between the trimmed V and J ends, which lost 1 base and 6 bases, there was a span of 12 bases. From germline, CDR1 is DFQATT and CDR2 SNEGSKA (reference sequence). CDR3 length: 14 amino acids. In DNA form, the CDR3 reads TGCAGTGCTAGAGGAGGAGGGCCATCCGGGGAGCTGTTTTTT. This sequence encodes CSARGGGPSGELFF.

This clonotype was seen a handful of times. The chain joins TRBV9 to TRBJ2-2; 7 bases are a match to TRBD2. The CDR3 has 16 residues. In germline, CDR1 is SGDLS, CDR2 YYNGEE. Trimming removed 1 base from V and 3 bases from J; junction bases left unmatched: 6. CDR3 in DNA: TGTGCCAGCAGCGTAAGCGGTAGCGGGTACACCGGGGAGCTGTTTTTT. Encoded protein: CASSVSGSGYTGELFF.

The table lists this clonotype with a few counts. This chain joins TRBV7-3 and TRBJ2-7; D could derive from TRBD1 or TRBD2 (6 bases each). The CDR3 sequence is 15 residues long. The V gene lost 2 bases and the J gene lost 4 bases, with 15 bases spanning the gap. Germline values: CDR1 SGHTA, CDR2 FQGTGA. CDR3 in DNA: TGTGCCAGCAGCTTAGGGGCAGGGGAGGTATACGAGCAGTACTTC. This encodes CASSLGAGEVYEQYF.

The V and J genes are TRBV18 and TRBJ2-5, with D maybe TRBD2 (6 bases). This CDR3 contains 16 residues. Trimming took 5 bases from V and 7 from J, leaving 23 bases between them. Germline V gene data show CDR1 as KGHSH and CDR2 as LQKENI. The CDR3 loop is CASSEQGGAVGGTQYF. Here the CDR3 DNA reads TGTGCCAGCTCAGAGCAGGGAGGAGCGGTTGGAGGGACCCAGTACTTC.

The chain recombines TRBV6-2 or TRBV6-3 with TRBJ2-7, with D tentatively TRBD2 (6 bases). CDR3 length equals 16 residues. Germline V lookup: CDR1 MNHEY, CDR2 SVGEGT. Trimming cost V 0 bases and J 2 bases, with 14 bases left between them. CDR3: CASSYSNSGAPYEQYF. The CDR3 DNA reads TGTGCCAGCAGTTACTCGAATAGCGGAGCCCCCTACGAGCAGTACTTC.

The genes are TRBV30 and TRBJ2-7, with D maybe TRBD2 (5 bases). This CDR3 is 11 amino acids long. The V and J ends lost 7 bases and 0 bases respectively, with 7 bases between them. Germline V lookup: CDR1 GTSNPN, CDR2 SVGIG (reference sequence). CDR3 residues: CAFTSSYEQYF. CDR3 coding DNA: TGTGCCTTTACTAGCTCCTACGAGCAGTACTTC.

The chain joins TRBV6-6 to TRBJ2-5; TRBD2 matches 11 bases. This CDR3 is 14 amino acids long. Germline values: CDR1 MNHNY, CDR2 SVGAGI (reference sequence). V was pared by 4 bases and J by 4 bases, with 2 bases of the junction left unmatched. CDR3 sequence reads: CASSLTSGGETQYF. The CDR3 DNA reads TGTGCCAGCAGTTTAACTAGCGGGGGAGAGACCCAGTACTTC.

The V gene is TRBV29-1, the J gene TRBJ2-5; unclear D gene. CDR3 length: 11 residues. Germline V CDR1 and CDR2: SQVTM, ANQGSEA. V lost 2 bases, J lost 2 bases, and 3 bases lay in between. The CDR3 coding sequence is TGCAGCGTTGAAACGCAAGAGACCCAGTACTTC. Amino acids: CSVETQETQYF.

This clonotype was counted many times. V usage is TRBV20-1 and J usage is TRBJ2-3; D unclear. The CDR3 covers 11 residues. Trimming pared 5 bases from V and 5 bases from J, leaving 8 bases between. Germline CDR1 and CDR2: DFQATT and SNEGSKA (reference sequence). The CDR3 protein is CSAAQLDTQYF. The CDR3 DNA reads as TGCAGTGCTGCTCAACTAGATACGCAGTATTTT.

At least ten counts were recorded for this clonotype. Written as DNA, the CDR3 is TGCAGCGTTGTAGGTCGAACTGCGGATGGCTACACCTTC. It encodes CSVVGRTADGYTF. The chain recombines TRBV29-1 with TRBJ1-2; D unresolved. V was trimmed by 4 bases and J by 6 bases, leaving 15 bases between them. The germline CDR1 and CDR2 sequences are SQVTM and ANQGSEA. This CDR3 is built from 13 residues.

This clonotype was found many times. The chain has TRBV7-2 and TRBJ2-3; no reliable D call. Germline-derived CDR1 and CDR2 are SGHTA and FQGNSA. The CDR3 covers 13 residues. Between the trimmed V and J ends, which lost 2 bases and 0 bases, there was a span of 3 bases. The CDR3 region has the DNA TGTGCCAGCAGCTTATTTAGCACAGATACGCAGTATTTT. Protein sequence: CASSLFSTDTQYF.

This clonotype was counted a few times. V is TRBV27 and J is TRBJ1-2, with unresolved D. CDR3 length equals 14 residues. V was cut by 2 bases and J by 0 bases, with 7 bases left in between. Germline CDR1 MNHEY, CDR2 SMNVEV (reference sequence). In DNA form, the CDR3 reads TGTGCCAGCAGTTTAAGTAGAGCTAACTATGGCTACACCTTC. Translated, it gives CASSLSRANYGYTF.

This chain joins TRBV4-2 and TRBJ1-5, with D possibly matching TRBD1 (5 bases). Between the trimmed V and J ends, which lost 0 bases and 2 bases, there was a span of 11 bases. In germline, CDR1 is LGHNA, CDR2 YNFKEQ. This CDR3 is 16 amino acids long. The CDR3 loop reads CASSQDGGLGNQPQHF. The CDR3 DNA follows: TGTGCCAGCAGCCAAGATGGGGGTTTAGGCAATCAGCCCCAGCATTTT.